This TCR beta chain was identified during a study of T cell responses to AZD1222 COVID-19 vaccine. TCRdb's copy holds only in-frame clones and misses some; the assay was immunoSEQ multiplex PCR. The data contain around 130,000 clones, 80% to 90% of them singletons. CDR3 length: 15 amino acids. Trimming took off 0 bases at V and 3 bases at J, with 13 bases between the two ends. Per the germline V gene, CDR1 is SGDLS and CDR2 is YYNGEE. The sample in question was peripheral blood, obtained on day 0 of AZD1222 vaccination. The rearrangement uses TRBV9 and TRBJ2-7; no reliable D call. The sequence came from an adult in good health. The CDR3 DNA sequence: TGTGCCAGCAGCGTAGGTCCGACTGCCCTCTACGAGCAGTACTTC. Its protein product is CASSVGPTALYEQYF.